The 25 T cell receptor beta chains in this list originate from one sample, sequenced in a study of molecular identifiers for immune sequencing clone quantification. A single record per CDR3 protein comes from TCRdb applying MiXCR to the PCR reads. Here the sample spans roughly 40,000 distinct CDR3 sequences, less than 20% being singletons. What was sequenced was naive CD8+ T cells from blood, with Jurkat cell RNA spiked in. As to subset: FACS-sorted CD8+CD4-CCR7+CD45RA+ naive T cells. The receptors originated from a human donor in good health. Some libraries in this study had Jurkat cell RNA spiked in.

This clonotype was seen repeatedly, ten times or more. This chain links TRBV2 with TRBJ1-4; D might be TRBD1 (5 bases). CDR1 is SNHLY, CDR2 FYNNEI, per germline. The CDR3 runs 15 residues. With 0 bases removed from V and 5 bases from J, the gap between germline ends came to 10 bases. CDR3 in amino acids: CASSEALTENEKLFF. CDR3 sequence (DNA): TGTGCCAGCAGTGAAGCGCTGACAGAAAATGAAAAACTGTTTTTT.

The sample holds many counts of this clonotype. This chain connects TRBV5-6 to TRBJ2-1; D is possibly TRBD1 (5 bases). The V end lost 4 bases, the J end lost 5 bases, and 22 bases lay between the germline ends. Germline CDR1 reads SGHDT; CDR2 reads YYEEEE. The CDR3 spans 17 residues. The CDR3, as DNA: TGTGCCAGCAGCAGCGCCGAGAAGACAGTATTAGACAATGAGCAGTTCTTC. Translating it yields CASSSAEKTVLDNEQFF.

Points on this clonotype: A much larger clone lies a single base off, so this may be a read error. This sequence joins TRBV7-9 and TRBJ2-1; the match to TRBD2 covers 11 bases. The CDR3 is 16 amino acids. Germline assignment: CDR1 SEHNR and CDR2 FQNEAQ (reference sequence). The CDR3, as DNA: TGTACCAGCAGCTCCGAAGCTAGCGGGAGGTTGGATGAGCAGTTCTTC. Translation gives CTSSSEASGRLDEQFF.

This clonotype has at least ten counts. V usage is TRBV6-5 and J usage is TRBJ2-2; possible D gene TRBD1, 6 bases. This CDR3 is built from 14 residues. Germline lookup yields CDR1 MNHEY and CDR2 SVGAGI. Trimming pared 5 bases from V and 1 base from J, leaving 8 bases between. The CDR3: CASSPDRNTGELFF. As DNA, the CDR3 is TGTGCCAGCAGTCCGGACAGGAACACCGGGGAGCTGTTTTTT.

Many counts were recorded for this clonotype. The CDR3 DNA reads as TGCGCCAGCAGCCAATCTAGCGGGATTGAGCAGTTCTTC. It translates to CASSQSSGIEQFF. The chain uses TRBV4-3 and TRBJ2-1, with TRBD2 matching over 9 bases. The CDR3 runs 13 residues. Looked up from germline, CDR1 is LGHNA and CDR2 is YSLEER. The J segment lost 9 bases and the V segment lost 2 bases, leaving 2 bases of the junction unmatched.

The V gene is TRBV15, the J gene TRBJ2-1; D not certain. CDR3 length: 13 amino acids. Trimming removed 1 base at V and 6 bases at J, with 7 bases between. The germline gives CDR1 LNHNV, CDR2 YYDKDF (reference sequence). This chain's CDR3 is CATSRGWPNEQFF. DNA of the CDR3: TGTGCCACCAGCAGAGGGTGGCCCAATGAGCAGTTCTTC.

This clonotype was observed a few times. The CDR3: CASSVDGLAGAQETQYF. CDR3 bases: TGTGCCAGCAGCGTAGATGGACTAGCGGGTGCCCAAGAGACCCAGTACTTC. The rearrangement joins TRBV9 to TRBJ2-5, with 11 bases matching TRBD2. In germline, CDR1 is SGDLS, CDR2 YYNGEE. CDR3 size: 17 residues. Trimming took 0 bases from V and 1 from J; bases not matched to a gene: 5.

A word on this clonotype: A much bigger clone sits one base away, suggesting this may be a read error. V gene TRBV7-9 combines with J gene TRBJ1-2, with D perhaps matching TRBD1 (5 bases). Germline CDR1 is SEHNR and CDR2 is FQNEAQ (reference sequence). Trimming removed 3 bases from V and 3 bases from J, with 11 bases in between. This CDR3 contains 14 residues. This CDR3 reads CASSLVRGDYGYTF. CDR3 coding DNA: TGTGCCAGCAGCTTGGTTCGGGGCGACTATGGCTACACCTTC.

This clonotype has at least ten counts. CDR3 DNA sequence: TGCAGTGCTAGGGGCAGGTCTGGCTCCTACGAGCAGTACTTC. Its protein product is CSARGRSGSYEQYF. The chain employs TRBV20-1 and TRBJ2-7, with no clear D. CDR1 is DFQATT, CDR2 SNEGSKA, per germline (reference sequence). There are 14 residues in the CDR3. V gave up 3 bases and J gave up 0 bases, with 12 bases separating them.

The CDR3 region is CASNRDRGNQPQHF. The CDR3 DNA sequence: TGTGCCAGCAACCGGGACAGGGGTAATCAGCCCCAGCATTTT. The chain combines TRBV6-2 or TRBV6-3 with TRBJ1-5, with TRBD1 identical over 10 bases. After removal of 7 bases from V and 4 bases from J, the junction contained 4 bases not matched to a gene. This CDR3 spans 14 amino acids. CDR1 and CDR2 from the germline V gene are MNHEY and SVGEGT.

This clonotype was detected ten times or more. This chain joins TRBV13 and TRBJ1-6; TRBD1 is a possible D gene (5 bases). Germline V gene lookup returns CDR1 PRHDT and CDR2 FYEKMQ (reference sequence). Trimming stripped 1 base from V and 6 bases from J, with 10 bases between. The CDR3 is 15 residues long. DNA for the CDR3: TGTGCCAGCAGCTTAGAGGGGTCCGGTAATTCACCCCTCCACTTT. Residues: CASSLEGSGNSPLHF.

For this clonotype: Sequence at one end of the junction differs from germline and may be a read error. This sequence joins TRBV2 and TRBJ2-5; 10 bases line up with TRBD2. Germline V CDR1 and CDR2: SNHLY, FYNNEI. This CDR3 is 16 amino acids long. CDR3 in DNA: TGTGCCAGCAGTGACTTTGGAACTAGCGGGATTGAGACCCGGTACTTC. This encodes CASSDFGTSGIETRYF. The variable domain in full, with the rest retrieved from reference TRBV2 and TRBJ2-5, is EPEVTQTPSHQVTQMGQEVILRCVPISNHLYFYWYRQILGQKVEFLVSFYNNEISEKSEIFDDQFSVERPDGSNFTLKIRSTKLEDSAMYFCASSDFGTSGIETRYFGPGTRLLVL.

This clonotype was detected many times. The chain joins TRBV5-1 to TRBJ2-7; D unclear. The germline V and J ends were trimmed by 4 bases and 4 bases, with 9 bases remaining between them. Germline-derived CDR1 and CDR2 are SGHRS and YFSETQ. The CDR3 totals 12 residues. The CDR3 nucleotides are TGCGCCAGCAGCGCCGACCAGTACGAGCAGTACTTC. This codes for CASSADQYEQYF.

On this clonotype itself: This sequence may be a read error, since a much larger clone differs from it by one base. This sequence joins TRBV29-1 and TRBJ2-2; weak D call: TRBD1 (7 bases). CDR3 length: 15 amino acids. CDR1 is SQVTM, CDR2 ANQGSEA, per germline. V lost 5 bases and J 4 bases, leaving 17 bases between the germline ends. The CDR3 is CSVWAGGKTTGELFF. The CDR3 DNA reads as TGCAGCGTTTGGGCAGGGGGGAAAACCACCGGGGAGCTGTTTTTT.

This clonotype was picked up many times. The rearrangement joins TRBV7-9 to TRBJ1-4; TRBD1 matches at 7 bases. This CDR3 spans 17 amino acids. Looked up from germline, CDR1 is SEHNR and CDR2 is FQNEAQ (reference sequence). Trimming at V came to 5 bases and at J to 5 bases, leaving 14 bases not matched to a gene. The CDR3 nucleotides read TGTGCCAGCAGCCCAGGACCGGGGGACAGCAGAAATGAAAAACTGTTTTTT. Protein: CASSPGPGDSRNEKLFF.

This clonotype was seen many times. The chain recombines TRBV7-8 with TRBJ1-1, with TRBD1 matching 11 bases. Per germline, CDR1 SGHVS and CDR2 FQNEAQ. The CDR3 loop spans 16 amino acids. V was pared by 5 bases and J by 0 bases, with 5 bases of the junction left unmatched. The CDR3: CASSQDRGPMNTEAFF. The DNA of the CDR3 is TGTGCCAGCAGCCAGGACAGGGGGCCGATGAACACTGAAGCTTTCTTT.

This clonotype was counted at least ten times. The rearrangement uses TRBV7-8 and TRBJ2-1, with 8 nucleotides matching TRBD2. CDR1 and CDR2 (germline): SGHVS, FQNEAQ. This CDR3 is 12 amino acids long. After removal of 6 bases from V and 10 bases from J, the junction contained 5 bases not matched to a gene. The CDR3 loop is CASRKKREEQFF. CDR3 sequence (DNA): TGTGCCAGCAGGAAAAAGCGGGAGGAGCAGTTCTTC.

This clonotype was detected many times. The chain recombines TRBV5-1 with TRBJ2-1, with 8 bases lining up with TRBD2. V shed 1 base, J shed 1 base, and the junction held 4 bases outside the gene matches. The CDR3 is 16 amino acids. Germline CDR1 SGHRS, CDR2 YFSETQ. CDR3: CASSLNPGGSYNEQFF. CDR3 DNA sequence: TGCGCCAGCAGCTTGAATCCGGGAGGGTCCTACAATGAGCAGTTCTTC.

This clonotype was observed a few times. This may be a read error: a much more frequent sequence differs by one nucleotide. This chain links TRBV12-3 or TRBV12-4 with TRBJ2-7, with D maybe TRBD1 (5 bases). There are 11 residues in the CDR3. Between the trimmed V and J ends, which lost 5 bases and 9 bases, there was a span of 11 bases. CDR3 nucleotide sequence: TGTGCCAGCAGTGAGACAGTCCGGCAGTACTTC. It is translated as CASSETVRQYF.

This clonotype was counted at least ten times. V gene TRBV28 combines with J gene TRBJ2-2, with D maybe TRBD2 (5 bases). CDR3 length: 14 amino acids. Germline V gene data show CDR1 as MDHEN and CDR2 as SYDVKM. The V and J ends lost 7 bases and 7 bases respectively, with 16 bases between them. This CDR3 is CASNTLGLDGELFF. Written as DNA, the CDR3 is TGTGCCAGCAACACCCTTGGACTGGACGGGGAGCTGTTTTTT.

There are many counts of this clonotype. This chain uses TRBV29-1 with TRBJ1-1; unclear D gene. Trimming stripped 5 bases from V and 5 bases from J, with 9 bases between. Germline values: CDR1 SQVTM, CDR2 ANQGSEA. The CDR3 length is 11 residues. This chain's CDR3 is CSVPTGTEAFF. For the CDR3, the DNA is TGCAGCGTTCCAACGGGTACTGAAGCTTTCTTT. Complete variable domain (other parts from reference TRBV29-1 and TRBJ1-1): SAVISQKPSRDICQRGTSLTIQCQVDSQVTMMFWYRQQPGQSLTLIATANQGSEATYESGFVIDKFPISRPNLTFSTLTVSNMSPEDSSIYLCSVPTGTEAFFGQGTRLTVV.

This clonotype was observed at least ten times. The CDR3 DNA sequence: TGTGCCAGCAGTTTCCATCGGTTCTTACTCGAGCAGTACTTC. Amino acids: CASSFHRFLLEQYF. V and J are TRBV28 and TRBJ2-7, with unresolved D. The CDR3 consists of 14 residues. Germline CDR1 reads MDHEN; CDR2 reads SYDVKM. V was clipped by 3 bases and J by 6 bases, with 15 bases between them.

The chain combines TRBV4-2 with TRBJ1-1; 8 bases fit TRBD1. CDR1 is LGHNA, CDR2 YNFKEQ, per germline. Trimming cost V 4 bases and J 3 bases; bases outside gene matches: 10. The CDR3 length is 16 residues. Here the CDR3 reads CASSRRGQGGHTEAFF. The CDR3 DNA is TGTGCCAGCAGCCGCCGCGGACAGGGTGGGCACACTGAAGCTTTCTTT.

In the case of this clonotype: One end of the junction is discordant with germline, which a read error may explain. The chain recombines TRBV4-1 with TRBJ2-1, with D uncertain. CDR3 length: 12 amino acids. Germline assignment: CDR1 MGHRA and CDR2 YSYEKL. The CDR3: CASSRMVGEQSF. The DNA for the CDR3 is TGCGCCAGCAGCCGGATGGTCGGTGAGCAGTCCTTC.

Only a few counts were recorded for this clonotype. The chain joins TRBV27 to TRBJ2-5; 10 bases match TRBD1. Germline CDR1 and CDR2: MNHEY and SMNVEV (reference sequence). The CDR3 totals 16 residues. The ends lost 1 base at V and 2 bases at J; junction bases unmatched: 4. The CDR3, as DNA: TGTGCCAGCAGTTTATTAAGGACAGGGGGACAAGAGACCCAGTACTTC. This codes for CASSLLRTGGQETQYF.